This paragraph covers one T cell receptor (beta chain) sequence. This CDR3 spans 15 amino acids. The germline gives CDR1 SNHLY, CDR2 FYNNEI. V trimming: 4 bases; J trimming: 6 bases; junction bases outside the gene matches: 8. It was with random hexamers that 0.5 to 1 ug RNA was reverse transcribed. Using its own MiXCR run on the immunoSEQ multiplex PCR reads, TCRdb lists one record per CDR3 protein. The sample has approximately 150,000 distinct CDR3 sequences, 75% to 90% seen once. The source of the sample is a study of CD8 T cells in Susac syndrome. The chain has TRBV2 and TRBJ2-1; 8 bases align to TRBD2. The sequence was obtained from a human donor with multiple sclerosis. What was sequenced was CD8+ T cells from PBMCs. In DNA form, the CDR3 reads TGTGCCAGCAGTGGGGGACTAGTTTTGTGCAATGAGCAGTTCTTC. Translated, it gives CASSGGLVLCNEQFF. The whole variable domain, filled in from reference TRBV2 and TRBJ2-1, reads EPEVTQTPSHQVTQMGQEVILRCVPISNHLYFYWYRQILGQKVEFLVSFYNNEISEKSEIFDDQFSVERPDGSNFTLKIRSTKLEDSAMYFCASSGGLVLCNEQFFGPGTRLTVL.